The present entry profiles one T cell receptor beta chain with its context. The target of this receptor is not known. Per-nucleotide qualities are absent, and no much larger clonotype sits a single base away. The germline V gene encodes CDR1 MDHEN and CDR2 SYDVKM. The V end gives up 5 bases and the J end 4 bases, leaving 13 bases in the junction not matched to a gene. The CDR3 runs 16 amino acids, cysteine and phenylalanine included. The only DNA kept is the CDR3, 48 bases in frame from the first base. These data are taken from a study of vaccination and CD4 T cells after COVID-19 (dated by TCRdb to 2022 to 2024). Background for the entire study: Convalescent patients had a positive SARS-CoV-2 result on nasal swab PCR, and of these patients, 8 or 9 had mild disease and one had severe disease. In the convalescent cohort there were six males and four females, among whom were two Hispanic individuals, seven Caucasians, two Asians and one multiracial person. Participants got two doses of the Pfizer-BioNTech BNT162b2 vaccine (n=8) or two doses of the Moderna mRNA-1273 vaccine (n=2). Post-COVID blood samples were collected from convalescent patients a median of approximately 100 days after diagnosis, with a range of about 30 to 170 days. Post-vaccine blood samples were collected a median of about 69 days after the second vaccine dose, ranging from about 12 to 250 days. Culture stimuli were overlapping spike peptide pools from SARS-CoV-2 and from the common cold coronaviruses HCoV-NL63, HCoV-OC43 and HCoV-229E. In control cultures, a CEFX viral epitope pool was used as positive control, an HIV-1 Nef peptide pool was used as negative control, or no peptide was added. In around 10 COVID-19 convalescent patients and a few infection-naive healthy vaccine recipients, researchers compared the spike-specific CD4+ TCR repertoire from before mRNA vaccination with the repertoire from after. Beyond this particular receptor, the publication reports: Among the post-vaccine SARS-CoV-2-reactive clones in convalescent patients, a median 86.3% showed up only after vaccination, which suggests vaccine-specific priming. The median count of SARS-CoV-2-reactive clonotypes went up from approximately 22 after infection to about 41 after vaccination, although the change was not significant. In convalescent patients, nearly all vaccine-specific clones (304 of 307) were found to be mono-reactive for SARS-CoV-2 spike rather than cross-reactive with common cold coronaviruses. The study included relatively few convalescent patients and did not analyze early timepoints after natural infection.

Library preparation was by PCR. At the Johns Hopkins FTIC core, DNA from the cultured CD4+ T cells underwent TCR sequencing with the Oncomine TCR Beta short-read assay. The QIAamp micro DNA kit was used to extract genomic DNA from the cultured CD4+ T cells. Oncomine TCR Beta libraries from cultured CD4+ T cells were pooled with unique dual indexes and sequenced on an Illumina iSeq 100. Per the original workflow: Non-productive sequences were removed, and CDR3s not starting with C, not ending with F or W, or shorter than 7 amino acids were discarded. Antigen-specific clonotypes were identified using the MANAFEST web application through comparison of peptide-stimulated wells with reference and other culture wells. Positive clones required FDR below 0.05, an odds ratio above 5, and productive frequency above 0.1% in at least two of three replicate wells. A clonotype was classed as cross-reactive if the clonotype showed significant expansion both in SARS-CoV-2 spike wells and in at least one common cold coronavirus spike condition. Using R version 3.6.1, CDR3 homology was evaluated through Levenshtein distances (stringdist) along with unrooted phylogenetic trees (ape). TCRdb trimmed the raw reads at Q25, called clones with MiXCR and kept productive beta chains. Under each unique CDR3 protein, matching rows form one entry showing the most common genes and DNA. These V and J calls originate from TCRdb's pipeline instead of the authors' own analysis. The sample yields some 15,000 distinct CDR3 sequences; under 45% were counted once. Of the sample, approximately 15% is held by the ten largest clones.

The label giving this sample's treatment or condition can be read as: approximately 9-day PBMC culture with coronavirus spike peptide pools or control peptides (ViraFEST assay). To expand antigen-specific T cells with peptide pools and then pick out the expanded clonotypes through TCR sequencing, the study relied on the ViraFEST assay. The convalescent patients' positive SARS-CoV-2 PCR tests were from March to December 2020, which was before the Alpha, Beta and Delta variants emerged in the United States. PBMCs were cultured at under 2.5 million per well in IMDM supplemented with approximately 5% human AB serum and 10 IU/ml IL-2, with about 9 ug/ml peptide pools added. On days 3 and 7, half of the culture medium was replaced with fresh IL-2-containing medium. Once the cells had been in culture for around ten days, the EasySep CD4+ T cell isolation kit was used to isolate CD4+ T cells by negative selection. Ficoll-Paque Plus gradient centrifugation was used to isolate PBMCs from whole blood, and the isolated PBMCs were then either used fresh or cryopreserved at -140C. Triplicate wells were generally used for each culture condition.

Recombination linked TRBV28 to TRBJ2-5; 7 bases in between match TRBD1. The source material was cultured CD4+ T cells from blood. The TCR comes from a human donor with COVID-19. The CDR3 loop reads CASSSRGSSLIETQYF. In nucleotide form, the sequence is TGTGCCAGCAGTAGCAGGGGGAGCAGCTTAATAGAGACCCAGTACTTC.